This is a list of T cell receptor beta chains from one sample in a study of blood T cells in healthy people across ages. Using its own MiXCR run on the 5' RACE reads, TCRdb lists one record per CDR3 protein. The sample includes about 1.4 million distinct CDR3 sequences, roughly 60% of them seen just once. The sequencing input was blood. The receptors were gathered from a man younger than 35 in good health. Each CDR3 is given with its conserved first and last residue. Each record gives: D gene, clone size, V gene, J gene, CDR3 DNA, CDR3 protein. The D gene is left open where the match is weak. Expanded clones get a size class; other rows say once, few or many, or leave the size out.

d_gene: TRBD1
abundance: .
v_gene: TRBV7-6
j_gene: TRBJ1-4
CDR3nt: TGTGCCAGCAGCTTGTCGGGACAGGGGGCCGATAATGAAAAACTGTTTTTT
CDR3aa: CASSLSGQGADNEKLFF

d_gene: TRBD1
abundance: once
v_gene: TRBV6-5
j_gene: TRBJ1-1
CDR3nt: TGTGCCAGCAGTTACTCCTTCGACAGGGAAATTTCGAACACTGAAGCTTTCTTT
CDR3aa: CASSYSFDREISNTEAFF

d_gene: TRBD1
abundance: few
v_gene: TRBV6-5
j_gene: TRBJ1-1
CDR3nt: TGTGCCAGCAGTTACCCTGCAGGGGGCCCGAACACTGAAGCTTTCTTT
CDR3aa: CASSYPAGGPNTEAFF

d_gene: TRBD1
abundance: .
v_gene: TRBV6-5
j_gene: TRBJ1-2
CDR3nt: TGTGCCAGCAGTAATACAGGGGGCCGTCGCTATGGCAACACCTTC
CDR3aa: CASSNTGGRRYGNTF

d_gene: .
abundance: .
v_gene: TRBV12-3/TRBV12-4
j_gene: TRBJ2-3
CDR3nt: TGTGCCAGCAGCCTCTCCGGGACTGGGTCCACAGATACGCAGTATTTT
CDR3aa: CASSLSGTGSTDTQYF

d_gene: .
abundance: .
v_gene: TRBV7-2
j_gene: TRBJ1-5
CDR3nt: TGTGCCAGCAGCCCGGGGAGGAAGATTCAGCCCCAGCATTTT
CDR3aa: CASSPGRKIQPQHF

d_gene: TRBD2
abundance: .
v_gene: TRBV7-8
j_gene: TRBJ2-6
CDR3nt: TGTGCCAGCAGCGGACTAGCGGGAGCGTATTCTGGGGCCAACGTCCTGACTTTC
CDR3aa: CASSGLAGAYSGANVLTF

d_gene: .
abundance: once
v_gene: TRBV6-6
j_gene: TRBJ2-7
CDR3nt: TGTGCCAGCACCCCGGGGAGCGACGAGCAGTACTTC
CDR3aa: CASTPGSDEQYF

d_gene: TRBD1
abundance: .
v_gene: TRBV7-9
j_gene: TRBJ1-2
CDR3nt: TGTGCCAGCAGCTTCCCGGACAGGGCCGATGGCTACACCTTC
CDR3aa: CASSFPDRADGYTF

d_gene: .
abundance: .
v_gene: TRBV20-1
j_gene: TRBJ2-7
CDR3nt: TGCAGTGCTAGAGGGCCGGGATTTAGTGGCTACGAGCAGTACTTC
CDR3aa: CSARGPGFSGYEQYF

d_gene: TRBD1
abundance: .
v_gene: TRBV12-3/TRBV12-4
j_gene: TRBJ2-5
CDR3nt: TGTGCCAGCACTTTGGTGGGAGTGGGTGGACAGGGTAGAGAGACCCAGTACTTC
CDR3aa: CASTLVGVGGQGRETQYF

d_gene: .
abundance: many
v_gene: TRBV20-1
j_gene: TRBJ2-1
CDR3nt: TGCAGTGCTAGTGGGACGGATGAGCAGTTCTTC
CDR3aa: CSASGTDEQFF

d_gene: .
abundance: .
v_gene: TRBV6-1
j_gene: TRBJ1-1
CDR3nt: TGTGCCAGCAGTGAAAGGTCGGGGGAAGCTTTCTTT
CDR3aa: CASSERSGEAFF